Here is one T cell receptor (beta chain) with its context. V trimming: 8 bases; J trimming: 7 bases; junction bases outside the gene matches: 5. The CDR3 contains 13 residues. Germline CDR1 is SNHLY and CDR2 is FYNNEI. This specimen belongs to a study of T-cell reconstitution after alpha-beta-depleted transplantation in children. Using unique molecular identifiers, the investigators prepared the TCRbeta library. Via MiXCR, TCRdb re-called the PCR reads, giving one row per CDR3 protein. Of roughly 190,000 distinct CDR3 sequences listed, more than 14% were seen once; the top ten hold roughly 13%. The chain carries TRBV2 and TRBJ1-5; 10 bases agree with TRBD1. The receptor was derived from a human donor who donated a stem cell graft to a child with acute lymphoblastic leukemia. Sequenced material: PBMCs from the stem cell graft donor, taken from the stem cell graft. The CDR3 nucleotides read TGTGCCAGCGACAGGGGGCGCGGACAGCCCCAGCATTTT. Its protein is CASDRGRGQPQHF. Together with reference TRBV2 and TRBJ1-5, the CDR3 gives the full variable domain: EPEVTQTPSHQVTQMGQEVILRCVPISNHLYFYWYRQILGQKVEFLVSFYNNEISEKSEIFDDQFSVERPDGSNFTLKIRSTKLEDSAMYFCASDRGRGQPQHFGDGTRLSIL.